This T cell receptor (beta chain) is from a study of blood T cell repertoires in COVID-19. The sample holds one count of this clone. Trimming took 7 bases from V and 3 from J, leaving 12 bases between them. The CDR3 totals 13 residues. The germline CDR1 and CDR2 sequences are MNHEY and SVGAGI. Per the study methods: The assay estimated nucleated cells by amplifying reference gene primers. The table came from immunoSEQ multiplex PCR; TCRdb's copy has only in-frame clones and leaves some out. V and J calls and clone size are given by that table; D and trimming were obtained from the DNA. The top ten clones hold 3.5% to 4.5% of a sample with 68,000 or so clones, around 84% of them seen once.

Sample: peripheral blood. The gene calls are TRBV6-5 and TRBJ1-2, with unresolved D. This clonotype was obtained from a man aged 50-60 years with acute or convalescent COVID-19. The CDR3 region is CASKTGGDYGYTF. DNA of the CDR3: TGTGCCAGCAAGACGGGAGGAGACTATGGCTACACCTTC.